The 10 T cell receptor beta chains below all came from one sample that was sequenced in a study of OX40 agonist ivuxolimab in advanced cancers. The protocol was immunoSEQ multiplex PCR, while the TCRdb copy is restricted to in-frame clones and leaves out a portion. The sample comprises some 90,000 clones, roughly 89% of which are singletons, and approximately 0.81% rests with the top ten. The material sequenced was CD4+ or CD8+ T cells sorted from blood, taken in a trial of the OX40 agonist ivuxolimab. These receptors came from an adult with an advanced solid tumor such as melanoma, head and neck, liver or kidney cancer.

The V and J genes are TRBV30 and TRBJ2-1, with D possibly being TRBD2 (6 bases). The V end lost 5 bases, the J end lost 12 bases, and 17 bases lay between the germline ends. The CDR3 is made up of 12 amino acids. Germline V gives CDR1 GTSNPN, CDR2 SVGIG (reference sequence). CDR3 in DNA: TGTGCCTGGGGCCTATCAGTGCGGGGGCAGTTCTTC. Translated, it gives CAWGLSVRGQFF. Together with reference TRBV30 and TRBJ2-1, the CDR3 gives the full variable domain: SQTIHQWPATLVQPVGSPLSLECTVEGTSNPNLYWYRQAAGRGLQLLFYSVGIGQISSEVPQNLSASRPQDRQFILSSKKLLLSDSGFYLCAWGLSVRGQFFGPGTRLTVL.

On this clone: This is likely a read error, given that the CDR3 carries no conserved phenylalanine or tryptophan at its end. The V and J genes are TRBV11-2 and TRBJ1-2; a weak D match, TRBD1 (5 bases). The CDR3 has 14 residues. Per germline, CDR1 SGHAT and CDR2 FQNNGV. Trimming pared 3 bases from V and 1 base from J, leaving 9 bases between. The CDR3 here is CASSFTGDNYGYTL. As DNA, the CDR3 is TGTGCCAGCAGCTTCACGGGGGATAACTATGGCTACACCCTC.

The V gene is TRBV19, the J gene TRBJ1-4; 8 bases match TRBD1. Per the germline V gene, CDR1 is LNHDA and CDR2 is SQIVND (reference sequence). Trimming took 7 bases from V and 0 from J; bases not matched to a gene: 10. The CDR3 is 17 amino acids. DNA of the CDR3: TGTGCCAGTAACCCCGGGACAGGTTCGGCAACTAATGAAAAACTGTTTTTT. Translated, it gives CASNPGTGSATNEKLFF.

This clone has a single count. CDR3 amino acids: CASSAQGNTEAFF. The DNA for the CDR3 is TGTGCCAGCAGTGCCCAGGGGAACACTGAAGCTTTCTTT. J is TRBJ1-1 and V is TRBV6-1, with D maybe TRBD1 (5 bases). CDR1 and CDR2 (germline): MNHNS, SASEGT. V lost 4 bases and J lost 1, with 7 bases in between. CDR3 length: 13 amino acids.

The chain joins TRBV7-9 to TRBJ1-2; D is ambiguous. The V gene lost 1 base and the J gene lost 5 bases, with 8 bases spanning the gap. This CDR3 is 13 amino acids long. Germline V lookup: CDR1 SEHNR, CDR2 FQNEAQ (reference sequence). CDR3 sequence reads: CASSLEAPYGYTF. In DNA, the CDR3 is TGTGCCAGCAGCTTAGAGGCACCGTATGGCTACACCTTC.

This rearrangement joins TRBV18 to TRBJ2-1; 10 nucleotides agree with TRBD2. CDR1 and CDR2 (germline): KGHSH, LQKENI. V lost 4 bases and J lost 0; bases outside the gene matches: 9. CDR3 length equals 18 residues. The DNA for the CDR3 is TGTGCCAGCTCACTACTAGCGGGAAACTCAGGCTCCTACAATGAGCAGTTCTTC. Amino acids: CASSLLAGNSGSYNEQFF.

This clone has only one observation. The rearrangement joins TRBV7-2 to TRBJ2-2; no clear D gene. Germline-derived CDR1 and CDR2 are SGHTA and FQGNSA. The CDR3 extends over 13 amino acids. The V and J ends lost 5 bases and 6 bases respectively, with 10 bases between them. The CDR3 here is CASSPKYAGELFF. CDR3 sequence (DNA): TGTGCCAGCAGCCCCAAATACGCCGGGGAGCTGTTTTTT.

This clone was recorded only once. The V and J genes are TRBV11-3 and TRBJ2-7; no firm D call. The CDR3 length is 15 residues. Germline V gene lookup returns CDR1 SGHNT and CDR2 YENEEA. V was pared by 1 base and J by 5 bases, with 15 bases between. The CDR3: CASSLALGHTDEQYF. In DNA form, the CDR3 reads TGTGCCAGCAGCTTAGCGTTGGGCCACACGGACGAGCAGTACTTC.

The table lists this clone with a few counts. The rearrangement joins TRBV19 to TRBJ2-7; 13 nucleotides match TRBD2. The CDR3 consists of 17 residues. Germline V gene lookup returns CDR1 LNHDA and CDR2 SQIVND (reference sequence). The V gene end was trimmed by 5 bases and the J gene end by 2 bases; junction bases not matched to a gene: 9. This CDR3 is CASSLGLAGAVAYEQYF. CDR3 nucleotides: TGTGCCAGTAGTCTTGGACTAGCGGGAGCGGTTGCCTACGAGCAGTACTTC. The entire variable domain, with the rest obtained from reference TRBV19 and TRBJ2-7, is as follows: DGGITQSPKYLFRKEGQNVTLSCEQNLNHDAMYWYRQDPGQGLRLIYYSQIVNDFQKGDIAEGYSVSREKKESFPLTVTSAQKNPTAFYLCASSLGLAGAVAYEQYFGPGTRLTVT.

This sequence joins TRBV15 and TRBJ2-3, with 7 bases that match TRBD2. Germline V gene sequence: CDR1 LNHNV, CDR2 YYDKDF (reference sequence). The CDR3 has 13 residues. With V trimmed by 9 bases and J by 1 base, 4 bases remained unmatched. In nucleotides, the CDR3 is TGTGCCACGCGGGAGCTGGGCACAGATACGCAGTATTTT. This encodes CATRELGTDTQYF.